Reported below is one T cell receptor beta chain. TCRdb keeps only in-frame clones here, not all; method: immunoSEQ multiplex PCR. In the table there are about 150,000 clones, around 86% of which are singletons. Germline loops: CDR1 DFQATT, CDR2 SNEGSKA (reference sequence). The CDR3 spans 16 residues. Trimming cost V 3 bases and J 3 bases; bases outside gene matches: 11. The sample originates from a study of blood T cell repertoires in COVID-19. Across the whole study: Samples of COVID-19 (acute and convalescent) were obtained from the United States, Italy and Spain.

The sequencing input was peripheral blood. V is TRBV20-1 and J is TRBJ2-1; TRBD2 agrees at 7 bases. The receptor was derived from a man aged 60 to 75 with COVID-19, enrolled during active disease. CDR3 nucleotide sequence: TGCAGTGCTAGTGATTGGTCTAGCGGTCACTACAATGAGCAGTTCTTC. This encodes CSASDWSSGHYNEQFF.